This T cell receptor beta chain emerged from a study of blood T cell repertoires in COVID-19. Grouping used clinical history reported by participants in a survey and questionnaire. This CDR3 has 17 amino acids. V shed 0 bases, J shed 0 bases, and the junction held 7 bases outside the gene matches. Germline-derived CDR1 and CDR2 are MNHEY and SVGEGT. Clones were read by immunoSEQ multiplex PCR, and TCRdb kept only the in-frame ones, dropping some. Here the sample spans fewer than 500,000 clones, over 75% being singletons. The rearrangement uses TRBV6-2 or TRBV6-3 and TRBJ2-7, with 8 bases matching TRBD1. The receptor was isolated from a woman between 25 and 40 years old with acute COVID-19. The sequenced sample consisted of PBMCs or T cells enriched from blood (not recorded which). In DNA form, the CDR3 reads TGTGCCAGCAGTTACTCGGTGGACAGGGCGAGCTCCTACGAGCAGTACTTC. Translation: CASSYSVDRASSYEQYF.